This note documents a single T cell receptor (beta chain) sequence. The sample comes from a study of blood T cell repertoires in COVID-19. Background on the study: There were acute and convalescent COVID-19 samples, and they came from the United States, Italy and Spain. The cDNA or gDNA used as material had been derived from T cells, B-cell-depleted T cells, or PBMCs.

The CDR3 contains 18 residues. Germline loops: CDR1 SGHRS, CDR2 YFSETQ. The junction had 13 bases not matched to a gene; V was cut back by 4 bases and J by 0 bases. Original handling: Using reference gene primer amplification, nucleated cell counts were estimated. Sequencing used immunoSEQ multiplex PCR; TCRdb keeps in-frame clones, though not all of them. The D gene and trimming were derived from the DNA, and the V and J assignments and clone size from that table. Here the sample spans about 200,000 clones, approximately 87% being singletons. V is TRBV5-1 and J is TRBJ1-3; TRBD1 agrees at 7 bases. The sample comprised peripheral blood. This receptor was identified in a man aged 60 to 75 who had recovered from COVID-19. DNA for the CDR3: TGCGCCAGCAGCGCCTCCGGGACAGCAAAATTCTCTGGAAACACCATATATTTT. Residues: CASSASGTAKFSGNTIYF.